These 31 T cell receptor beta chains were sequenced from one sample in a study of T cell responses to AZD1222 COVID-19 vaccine. The method was immunoSEQ multiplex PCR; TCRdb's version includes in-frame clones alone and lacks a portion of them. Among approximately 200,000 clones listed, about 90% were seen once. The specimen was peripheral blood, collected on day 0 of AZD1222 vaccination. The receptors here all came from an adult in good health.

The chain couples TRBV6-5 to TRBJ2-1; TRBD1 matches at 8 bases. The V and J ends lost 6 bases and 3 bases, in that order; junction bases with no gene match: 7. CDR1 and CDR2 (germline): MNHEY, SVGAGI. CDR3 size: 15 residues. CDR3 bases: TGTGCCAGCAGCGGCGACAGGGGCGGCTACAATGAGCAGTTCTTC. This sequence encodes CASSGDRGGYNEQFF.

The CDR3 coding sequence is TGTGCCAGCAGCGTAGGCCAGGGACAGCACTATGGCTACACCTTC. Its protein product is CASSVGQGQHYGYTF. V gene TRBV9 combines with J gene TRBJ1-2, with 7 bases fitting TRBD1. This CDR3 has 15 residues. V lost 0 bases to trimming and J lost 3 bases; unmatched junction nucleotides: 5. Germline CDR1 SGDLS, CDR2 YYNGEE.

The CDR3 is CASSLGRGLLTYEQYF. As DNA, the CDR3 is TGTGCCAGCAGCTTAGGACGGGGCCTTCTTACCTACGAGCAGTACTTC. The chain carries TRBV13 and TRBJ2-7; D may correspond to TRBD1 or TRBD2 (5 bases each). Looked up from germline, CDR1 is PRHDT and CDR2 is FYEKMQ (reference sequence). V lost 0 bases, J lost 2 bases, and 14 bases lay in between. The CDR3 spans 16 residues.

The rearrangement links TRBV5-1 to TRBJ1-1; 8 bases map to TRBD1. Germline loops: CDR1 SGHRS, CDR2 YFSETQ. This CDR3 is 13 amino acids long. The junction had 3 bases not matched to a gene; V was cut back by 5 bases and J by 3 bases. In nucleotides, the CDR3 is TGCGCCAGCAGTATGGGACAGGACACTGAAGCTTTCTTT. Its protein is CASSMGQDTEAFF.

The chain combines TRBV7-8 with TRBJ1-3; the D is unclear. The CDR3 is 16 amino acids. V was trimmed by 5 bases and J by 0 bases, leaving 14 bases between them. Per the germline V gene, CDR1 is SGHVS and CDR2 is FQNEAQ. The CDR3 loop reads CASSPVGGYSGNTIYF. The CDR3 DNA reads as TGTGCCAGCAGCCCGGTCGGCGGGTACTCTGGAAACACCATATATTTT.

The chain has TRBV5-1 and TRBJ1-5; D remains ambiguous. Germline loops: CDR1 SGHRS, CDR2 YFSETQ. This CDR3 contains 14 residues. Trimming stripped 2 bases from V and 3 bases from J, with 9 bases between. CDR3: CASSFSMFNQPQHF. CDR3 DNA: TGCGCCAGCAGCTTCTCGATGTTCAATCAGCCCCAGCATTTT.

This clone was detected only a few times. At one of its ends the junction is not consistent with the germline gene, which may arise from a read error. The rearrangement links TRBV11-3 to TRBJ1-2; weak D call: TRBD1 (6 bases). The CDR3 runs 17 residues. The germline V gene has CDR1 SGHNT and CDR2 YENEEA. The CDR3 bases are TGTGCCAGCAGTTTAGACAGGACTCCCTACTCTAACTATGGCTACACCTTC. Its protein is CASSLDRTPYSNYGYTF.

The rearrangement joins TRBV6-5 to TRBJ1-1; no clear D gene. V lost 2 bases and J 3 bases, leaving 10 bases between the germline ends. This CDR3 has 14 amino acids. The germline gives CDR1 MNHEY, CDR2 SVGAGI. The CDR3 bases are TGTGCCAGCAGTTACAATTTGATTGACACTGAAGCTTTCTTT. This codes for CASSYNLIDTEAFF.

This chain joins TRBV27 and TRBJ1-1, with 7 bases matching TRBD1. CDR1 is MNHEY and CDR2 is SMNVEV in the germline V gene (reference sequence). The V and J ends lost 5 bases and 0 bases, in that order; junction bases with no gene match: 9. The length of the CDR3 is 16 residues. DNA of the CDR3: TGTGCCAGCAGTCACCTGGGACAGCTCATGAACACTGAAGCTTTCTTT. Its protein product is CASSHLGQLMNTEAFF.

CDR3 amino acids: CASSVAGGPNNEQFF. The CDR3, as DNA: TGTGCCAGCAGCGTAGCGGGGGGGCCCAACAATGAGCAGTTCTTC. This sequence joins TRBV9 and TRBJ2-1; 8 nucleotides line up with TRBD2. The CDR3 extends over 15 amino acids. The ends lost 0 bases at V and 5 bases at J; junction bases unmatched: 4. Germline CDR1 is SGDLS and CDR2 is YYNGEE. Using reference TRBV9 and TRBJ2-1 for the parts outside the CDR3, the full variable domain is DSGVTQTPKHLITATGQRVTLRCSPRSGDLSVYWYQQSLDQGLQFLIQYYNGEERAKGNILERFSAQQFPDLHSELNLSSLELGDSALYFCASSVAGGPNNEQFFGPGTRLTVL.

The gene calls are TRBV3-1 (or the pseudogene TRBV3-2) and TRBJ1-2; the D gene is possibly TRBD1 (6 bases). V lost 7 bases and J 4 bases, leaving 7 bases between the germline ends. The CDR3 has 11 residues. CDR1 is LGHDT, CDR2 YNNKEL, per germline (reference sequence). Here the CDR3 reads CASKGGYGYTF. Written as DNA, the CDR3 is TGTGCCAGCAAGGGGGGCTATGGCTACACCTTC.

The V gene is TRBV3-1 (or the pseudogene TRBV3-2), the J gene TRBJ2-1; 9 bases line up with TRBD2. This CDR3 has 16 residues. V lost 0 bases and J lost 7; bases outside the gene matches: 7. The germline V gene has CDR1 LGHDT and CDR2 YNNKEL (reference sequence). The CDR3 protein is CASSQDLAGGQNEQFF. The DNA for the CDR3 is TGTGCCAGCAGCCAAGATTTGGCGGGGGGGCAGAATGAGCAGTTCTTC.

This chain uses TRBV18 with TRBJ1-4; D may be TRBD1 (5 bases). The CDR3 is 19 residues long. Germline CDR1 KGHSH, CDR2 LQKENI. Deletions cut 4 bases from V and 0 bases from J, with 21 bases between. CDR3 amino acids: CASSLTSSAGTATNEKLFF. The DNA for the CDR3 is TGTGCCAGCTCACTAACTTCGTCGGCAGGGACTGCAACTAATGAAAAACTGTTTTTT.

This clone has a single count. The chain recombines TRBV5-1 with TRBJ1-6; D perhaps matches TRBD1 (6 bases). The germline CDR1 and CDR2 sequences are SGHRS and YFSETQ. Deletions cut 7 bases from V and 7 bases from J, with 12 bases between. The CDR3 runs 13 residues. The CDR3 DNA is TGCGCCAGCTCTGACAGGCAAAATTCACCCCTCCACTTT. As protein: CASSDRQNSPLHF.

The rearrangement links TRBV6-5 to TRBJ1-1; tentatively, D is TRBD1 (6 bases). The CDR3 totals 14 residues. The V end lost 2 bases, the J end lost 5 bases, and 12 bases lay between the germline ends. The germline V gene has CDR1 MNHEY and CDR2 SVGAGI. As DNA, the CDR3 is TGTGCCAGCAGTTACAGGGGGTTTGGGACTGAAGCTTTCTTT. The encoded protein is CASSYRGFGTEAFF.

The rearrangement joins TRBV19 to TRBJ2-1, with TRBD1 identical over 9 bases. The junction had 7 bases not matched to a gene; V was cut back by 5 bases and J by 5 bases. The CDR3 runs to 15 residues. Germline assignment: CDR1 LNHDA and CDR2 SQIVND (reference sequence). Written as DNA, the CDR3 is TGTGCCAGTAGTCCCGGGACAGGGCGAGACAATGAGCAGTTCTTC. Residues: CASSPGTGRDNEQFF.

The chain links TRBV10-3 to TRBJ2-7; perhaps TRBD2 as D (6 bases). The CDR3 extends over 14 amino acids. Germline CDR1 and CDR2: ENHRY and SYGVKD. V dropped 6 bases and J dropped 4 bases, with 16 bases sitting between them. CDR3 bases: TGTGCCATCAGACCCGGCGGGATCCAGTACGAGCAGTACTTC. It encodes CAIRPGGIQYEQYF.

The chain is built from TRBV11-2 and TRBJ2-5, with D possibly being TRBD1 (6 bases). Germline lookup yields CDR1 SGHAT and CDR2 FQNNGV. V lost 1 base and J 1 base, leaving 16 bases between the germline ends. The CDR3 sequence is 17 residues long. The CDR3 nucleotides read TGTGCCAGCAGCTTAGTACTGGCGACAGGAAGCCAAGAGACCCAGTACTTC. It encodes CASSLVLATGSQETQYF.

The V gene is TRBV11-2, the J gene TRBJ2-7, with a tentative D call TRBD1 (5 bases). Germline V gives CDR1 SGHAT, CDR2 FQNNGV. The V gene lost 5 bases and the J gene lost 1 base, with 15 bases spanning the gap. CDR3 length equals 15 residues. The CDR3 coding sequence is TGTGCCAGCAGCCGCAGGGTTGAGAGATCCTACGAGCAGTACTTC. As protein: CASSRRVERSYEQYF. The full variable domain, rest sourced from reference TRBV11-2 and TRBJ2-7, is EAGVAQSPRYKIIEKRQSVAFWCNPISGHATLYWYQQILGQGPKLLIQFQNNGVVDDSQLPKDRFSAERLKGVDSTLKIQPAKLEDSAVYLCASSRRVERSYEQYFGPGTRLTVT.

The V call is TRBV27, the J call TRBJ2-7, with TRBD2 matching 11 bases. Trimming removed 1 base from V and 7 bases from J; junction bases left unmatched: 6. This CDR3 is 15 amino acids long. Germline CDR1 MNHEY, CDR2 SMNVEV (reference sequence). The CDR3 bases are TGTGCCAGCAGTTTATTTAGCGGGGGGGCGGAGGAGCAGTACTTC. It yields the protein CASSLFSGGAEEQYF.

V is TRBV6-5 and J is TRBJ1-1; 7 bases fit TRBD1. The CDR3 loop spans 14 amino acids. J lost 1 base, V lost 10 bases, and 9 bases had no gene match. In germline, CDR1 is MNHEY, CDR2 SVGAGI. The chain's CDR3 is CATVDRYQNTEAFF. The DNA of the CDR3 is TGTGCCACCGTGGACAGGTATCAGAACACTGAAGCTTTCTTT.

The chain couples TRBV19 to TRBJ2-3; D may be TRBD2 (5 bases). This CDR3 comprises 15 residues. V shed 6 bases and J shed 1 base, with 14 bases lying between them. Germline CDR1 LNHDA, CDR2 SQIVND (reference sequence). CDR3 in amino acids: CASSPEGLGTDTQYF. CDR3 DNA sequence: TGTGCCAGTAGCCCCGAGGGCTTAGGCACAGATACGCAGTATTTT.

In its sample, this clone was seen a few times. The V call is TRBV30, the J call TRBJ1-1; D is unclear. V lost 5 bases and J 2 bases, leaving 12 bases between the germline ends. CDR3 size: 13 residues. Germline CDR1 and CDR2: GTSNPN and SVGIG (reference sequence). DNA for the CDR3: TGTGCCTGGGGAGCTTATGGTAACACTGAAGCTTTCTTT. The encoded protein is CAWGAYGNTEAFF.

This chain uses TRBV9 with TRBJ1-4, with 8 positions matching TRBD1. With V trimmed by 3 bases and J by 3 bases, 4 bases remained unmatched. Germline-derived CDR1 and CDR2 are SGDLS and YYNGEE. CDR3 length: 15 residues. CDR3 region: CASSAQGAANEKLFF. In DNA, the CDR3 is TGTGCCAGCAGCGCCCAGGGGGCTGCTAATGAAAAACTGTTTTTT. Using reference TRBV9 and TRBJ1-4 for the parts outside the CDR3, the full variable domain is DSGVTQTPKHLITATGQRVTLRCSPRSGDLSVYWYQQSLDQGLQFLIQYYNGEERAKGNILERFSAQQFPDLHSELNLSSLELGDSALYFCASSAQGAANEKLFFGSGTQLSVL.

V and J are TRBV27 and TRBJ2-5, with TRBD2 as a possible D gene (5 bases). Germline values: CDR1 MNHEY, CDR2 SMNVEV (reference sequence). V lost 4 bases and J 2 bases, leaving 17 bases between the germline ends. The CDR3 runs 16 residues. CDR3 in amino acids: CASSSLMTGSQETQYF. The CDR3 DNA sequence: TGTGCCAGCAGTTCCCTAATGACGGGGAGTCAAGAGACCCAGTACTTC.

V gene TRBV2 combines with J gene TRBJ1-2; a weak D match, TRBD1 (5 bases). CDR1 is SNHLY, CDR2 FYNNEI, per germline. V gave up 4 bases and J gave up 9 bases, with 15 bases separating them. The CDR3 runs to 13 residues. This CDR3 is CASSGDPTRRYTF. CDR3 DNA: TGTGCCAGCAGTGGGGACCCCACACGTCGCTACACCTTC.

This chain uses TRBV6-5 with TRBJ1-1; D may be TRBD1 (5 bases). Germline CDR1 and CDR2: MNHEY and SVGAGI. Trimming took 5 bases from V and 5 from J, leaving 18 bases between them. CDR3 length: 15 residues. CDR3 region: CASSPGSGGSTEAFF. CDR3 DNA: TGTGCCAGCAGTCCAGGGTCGGGGGGTAGTACTGAAGCTTTCTTT.

The chain links TRBV30 to TRBJ2-7; D might be TRBD1 or TRBD2, each matching 6 bases. The CDR3 covers 14 residues. From germline, CDR1 is GTSNPN and CDR2 SVGIG (reference sequence). With 4 bases removed from V and 0 bases from J, the gap between germline ends came to 13 bases. CDR3 DNA sequence: TGTGCCTGGACCGGGGGCGCGTACTCCTACGAGCAGTACTTC. Its protein is CAWTGGAYSYEQYF.

The chain employs TRBV5-1 and TRBJ2-3; D might be TRBD2 (7 bases). V was clipped by 1 base and J by 5 bases, with 14 bases between them. From germline, CDR1 is SGHRS and CDR2 YFSETQ. There are 15 residues in the CDR3. CDR3 in amino acids: CASSLRRGPGDTQYF. Here the CDR3 DNA reads TGCGCCAGCAGCTTGCGGCGGGGGCCGGGAGATACGCAGTATTTT. Drawing the rest from reference TRBV5-1 and TRBJ2-3, the complete variable domain is KAGVTQTPRYLIKTRGQQVTLSCSPISGHRSVSWYQQTPGQGLQFLFEYFSETQRNKGNFPGRFSGRQFSNSRSEMNVSTLELGDSALYLCASSLRRGPGDTQYFGPGTRLTVL.

Here the CDR3 reads CASSLPRGGSSNQPQHF. CDR3 in DNA: TGTGCCAGCAGCTTGCCCCGAGGAGGGTCGAGCAATCAGCCCCAGCATTTT. V gene TRBV7-2 combines with J gene TRBJ1-5, with unresolved D. CDR1 is SGHTA, CDR2 FQGNSA, per germline. Trimming cost V 3 bases and J 1 base, with 16 bases left between them. This CDR3 contains 17 residues.

V is TRBV3-1 (or the pseudogene TRBV3-2) and J is TRBJ1-1, with D possibly TRBD1 on 6 matching bases. In germline, CDR1 is LGHDT, CDR2 YNNKEL (reference sequence). V was trimmed by 0 bases and J by 0 bases, leaving 8 bases between them. The CDR3 covers 15 residues. CDR3 nucleotide sequence: TGTGCCAGCAGCCAAGACAGGGGAGTGAACACTGAAGCTTTCTTT. It codes for CASSQDRGVNTEAFF.